These 20 T cell receptor beta chains were all obtained from the same sample, sequenced in a study of cytomegalovirus exposure and HLA in healthy donors. Primers included in the PCR were 60 Vbeta and 13 Jbeta primers. Data came from immunoSEQ multiplex PCR; TCRdb stores just in-frame clones and leaves some out. The repertoire holds 150,000 or so clones, with 80% to 90% as singletons. The sample was PBMCs. Receptors originate from a man aged 18 to 35 in good health and CMV-seropositive.

The chain carries TRBV19 and TRBJ2-3; 8 bases fit TRBD1. In germline, CDR1 is LNHDA, CDR2 SQIVND (reference sequence). There are 14 residues in the CDR3. J lost 2 bases, V lost 8 bases, and 6 bases had no gene match. The CDR3 sequence is CASRPGQDTDTQYF. In DNA form, the CDR3 reads TGTGCCAGTCGACCGGGACAGGACACAGATACGCAGTATTTT.

This clone was found once. The gene calls are TRBV9 and TRBJ2-3; weak D call: TRBD2 (6 bases). V dropped 0 bases and J dropped 2 bases, with 10 bases sitting between them. The CDR3 is 15 residues long. Germline V gene lookup returns CDR1 SGDLS and CDR2 YYNGEE. CDR3: CASSVAGGTTDTQYF. CDR3 nucleotide sequence: TGTGCCAGCAGCGTAGCTGGCGGGACCACAGATACGCAGTATTTT.

This chain joins TRBV28 and TRBJ1-2; D call uncertain. The germline gives CDR1 MDHEN, CDR2 SYDVKM. V lost 10 bases to trimming and J lost 6 bases, with 3 bases between them. This CDR3 spans 8 amino acids. CDR3 region: CATDGYTF. The DNA for the CDR3 is TGTGCCACGGATGGCTACACCTTC.

As regards this clone: Other DNA sequences in the same sample also yield this CDR3. This sequence joins TRBV6-7 and TRBJ2-3, with 7 bases aligning to TRBD2. TRBV6-7 is identified as an open reading frame with a role that is uncertain. The CDR3 totals 14 residues. V shed 6 bases and J 5 bases; nucleotides not matched to a gene: 8. The CDR3 reads CASRGGGVQDTQYF. In nucleotides, the CDR3 is TGTGCCAGCAGAGGTGGGGGGGTGCAAGATACGCAGTATTTT.

V is TRBV6-4 and J is TRBJ2-2, with 7 positions matching TRBD2. Germline V CDR1 and CDR2: MRHNA, SNTAGT. The CDR3 consists of 14 residues. Trimming removed 3 bases from V and 6 bases from J; junction bases left unmatched: 4. In DNA form, the CDR3 reads TGTGCCAGCAGTGAGAGTCGGGGGGCCGGGGAGCTGTTTTTT. It translates to CASSESRGAGELFF.

The V gene is TRBV5-1, the J gene TRBJ2-3, with 7 bases identical to TRBD2. Germline values: CDR1 SGHRS, CDR2 YFSETQ. The ends lost 6 bases at V and 2 bases at J; junction bases unmatched: 12. There are 16 residues in the CDR3. CDR3 protein: CASTPSTRGDTDTQYF. In nucleotides, the CDR3 is TGCGCCAGCACCCCCTCTACCCGGGGGGACACAGATACGCAGTATTTT. Complete variable domain (other parts from reference TRBV5-1 and TRBJ2-3): KAGVTQTPRYLIKTRGQQVTLSCSPISGHRSVSWYQQTPGQGLQFLFEYFSETQRNKGNFPGRFSGRQFSNSRSEMNVSTLELGDSALYLCASTPSTRGDTDTQYFGPGTRLTVL.

J is TRBJ2-2 and V is TRBV5-4; 8 positions match TRBD2. The V segment lost 4 bases and the J segment 2 bases; nucleotides outside the gene matches: 7. This CDR3 is built from 16 residues. Germline assignment: CDR1 SGHNT and CDR2 YYREEE (reference sequence). For the CDR3, the DNA is TGTGCCAGCAGCGGTCGTAGCGGGGACAACACCGGGGAGCTGTTTTTT. This sequence encodes CASSGRSGDNTGELFF.

The V and J genes are TRBV6-5 and TRBJ2-1, with 7 bases lining up with TRBD1. The J segment lost 5 bases and the V segment lost 2 bases, leaving 3 bases of the junction unmatched. Germline CDR1 reads MNHEY; CDR2 reads SVGAGI. CDR3 size: 14 residues. The CDR3 DNA sequence: TGTGCCAGCAGTTACAGGGACAGCCACAATGAGCAGTTCTTC. The encoded protein is CASSYRDSHNEQFF.

The chain joins TRBV7-9 to TRBJ2-2; TRBD1 matches at 7 bases. The CDR3 is 16 residues long. Unmatched junction bases numbered 6, after V lost 5 bases and J lost 0 bases. CDR1 and CDR2 from the germline V gene are SEHNR and FQNEAQ (reference sequence). CDR3 in DNA: TGTGCCAGCAGCCCAGGGGGACCTCCGAACACCGGGGAGCTGTTTTTT. Amino acids: CASSPGGPPNTGELFF. The variable domain in full, completed from reference TRBV7-9 and TRBJ2-2, reads DTGVSQNPRHKITKRGQNVTFRCDPISEHNRLYWYRQTLGQGPEFLTYFQNEAQLEKSRLLSDRFSAERPKGSFSTLEIQRTEQGDSAMYLCASSPGGPPNTGELFFGEGSRLTVL.

The V gene is TRBV21-1, the J gene TRBJ2-7; the table's TRBD2 call for D was not verified on the DNA. TRBV21-1 is tagged as a pseudogene. The length of the CDR3 is 12 residues. CDR3 in DNA: TGTGCCAGCAGCACCGGGGTCTGGGAGCAGTACTTC. It codes for CASSTGVWEQYF.

This chain links TRBV7-6 with TRBJ2-1; 7 positions match TRBD1. V lost 5 bases and J lost 9; bases outside the gene matches: 13. The V gene's germline CDR1 is SGHVS and CDR2 FNYEAQ. CDR3 length equals 15 residues. CDR3: CASSPRQGYVSEQFF. CDR3 bases: TGTGCCAGCAGCCCCAGACAGGGTTATGTGAGTGAGCAGTTCTTC.

The genes are TRBV19 and TRBJ2-5, with D perhaps TRBD1 (6 bases). The J call may be incorrect, as the DNA end agrees better with TRBJ2-7. In germline, CDR1 is LNHDA, CDR2 SQIVND (reference sequence). The CDR3 is made up of 14 amino acids. As DNA, the CDR3 is TGTGCCAGTAGTCGGCAGGGGCAAGGGTACGAGCAGTACTTC. Translated: CASSRQGQGYEQYF.

This clone was counted between two and nine times. CDR3 in DNA: TGTGCCAGCAGCTTAAGACAGGGGGCTGAAGATACGCAGTATTTT. Translated: CASSLRQGAEDTQYF. The chain combines TRBV7-9 with TRBJ2-3; TRBD1 matches 10 bases. Germline V gene data show CDR1 as SEHNR and CDR2 as FQNEAQ (reference sequence). The CDR3 extends over 15 amino acids. Trimming took 2 bases from V and 5 from J; bases not matched to a gene: 4.

The CDR3 DNA sequence: TGTGCCAGCAGCTTAGACCCTACAGGGAGGGGGACCCAGTACTTC. It is translated as CASSLDPTGRGTQYF. This chain joins TRBV7-8 and TRBJ2-5, with D possibly TRBD2 on 7 matching bases. This CDR3 is built from 15 residues. The germline V gene has CDR1 SGHVS and CDR2 FQNEAQ. Deletions cut 1 base from V and 7 bases from J, with 16 bases between.

V and J are TRBV6-1 and TRBJ1-1; no definite D call. Germline CDR1 MNHNS, CDR2 SASEGT. V dropped 6 bases and J dropped 4 bases, with 6 bases sitting between them. CDR3 length equals 11 residues. CDR3 DNA: TGTGCCAGCAGGCCGGTCACTGAAGCTTTCTTT. This sequence encodes CASRPVTEAFF.

The J gene is TRBJ1-2, the V gene TRBV6-1, with a weak D call TRBD1 (6 bases). Germline V gene sequence: CDR1 MNHNS, CDR2 SASEGT. The CDR3 consists of 15 residues. Between the trimmed V and J ends, which lost 3 bases and 8 bases, there was a span of 19 bases. The CDR3 DNA follows: TGTGCCAGCAGTGATCCCCTCGCGGACAGTTGGGGCTACACCTTC. It codes for CASSDPLADSWGYTF.

The rearrangement uses TRBV11-2 and TRBJ2-1, with 13 positions matching TRBD2. V was pared by 5 bases and J by 3 bases, with 10 bases of the junction left unmatched. The germline V gene has CDR1 SGHAT and CDR2 FQNNGV. This CDR3 spans 18 amino acids. The CDR3 loop reads CASSVRVTSGGGYNEQFF. For the CDR3, the DNA is TGTGCCAGCAGCGTTAGAGTTACTAGCGGGGGGGGCTACAATGAGCAGTTCTTC.

The chain is built from TRBV28 and TRBJ2-5; D perhaps matches TRBD2 (7 bases). Germline-derived CDR1 and CDR2 are MDHEN and SYDVKM. The CDR3 extends over 16 amino acids. Trimming stripped 5 bases from V and 3 bases from J, with 19 bases between. CDR3 DNA: TGTGCCAGCAGTGGGGGGGCCTGGGGTTCGGAAGAGACCCAGTACTTC. As protein: CASSGGAWGSEETQYF.

V and J are TRBV11-2 and TRBJ1-5; D not certain. Per the germline V gene, CDR1 is SGHAT and CDR2 is FQNNGV. V was trimmed by 3 bases and J by 7 bases, leaving 13 bases between them. The CDR3 consists of 14 residues. CDR3 DNA: TGTGCCAGCAGCTTTGGCGGTGGCGGACAGCCCCAGCATTTT. Protein product: CASSFGGGGQPQHF.

The chain has TRBV6-6 and TRBJ1-6; 10 bases match TRBD1. With V trimmed by 5 bases and J by 5 bases, 6 bases remained unmatched. This CDR3 is built from 16 residues. The germline V gene has CDR1 MNHNY and CDR2 SVGAGI (reference sequence). The CDR3 DNA follows: TGTGCCAGCAGTCCCTGGGACAGGGGTGATAATTCACCCCTCCACTTT. Encoded protein: CASSPWDRGDNSPLHF.